This TCR beta chain stems from a study of radiation and T cells in renal cell carcinoma (dated by TCRdb to the early 2020s). With regard to the full study: The samples were drawn from a clinical trial, where primary renal cell carcinomas were treated with 15 Gy of stereotactic body radiation therapy and then removed by nephrectomy 4 weeks afterward. A total of 53 samples underwent TCR beta sequencing, made up of roughly 26 tumors and roughly 27 peripheral blood samples. Across all 50 or so samples, around 4,000,000 unique CDR3 nucleotide sequences, encoding around 2.4 million unique CDR3 amino acid sequences, were identified. On the study overall, not on this receptor specifically: The single-armed trial design could not address effects of radiation dose or scheduling on the TCR repertoire. An increase in top tumor clonotypes in blood was observed from baseline to 2 weeks post-radiation, followed by contraction by 4 weeks, which was taken to suggest transient expansion of tumor-resident clones. Blood repertoire dynamics were not followed beyond 4 weeks after treatment. Because no pretreatment tumor biopsies were available, whether clonotypes were present in the tumor at baseline could not be determined.

From its cysteine to its phenylalanine, the CDR3 spans 15 amino acids. Just the 45-base CDR3 DNA is kept, in frame starting at base 1. From V the trimming removes 4 bases and from J it removes 3 bases, while the gene matches leave 6 bases of the junction unaccounted for. Taken from the germline V gene, the CDR1 and CDR2 loops are KGHSH and LQKENI. In the paper's terms, the time point label means: blood 2 weeks post-SBRT. In the paper's terms, the treatment or condition label means: 15 Gy SBRT to primary tumor, nephrectomy 4 weeks later. Serial peripheral blood from radiation-treated patients was sampled at baseline, 2 weeks and 4 weeks after SBRT to track tumor-enriched clonotypes. Renal cell carcinoma with clear cell pathology was present in all patients. Genomic DNA for TCR sequencing was prepared using the QIAamp DNA Blood Mini Kit (Qiagen). Samples were included in the analyses only if all quality control checks were passed.

Regarding this clone: Its antigen is unknown. No base qualities exist here, and no much larger clone lies one base off it.

Following the manufacturer's recommendations, the immunoSEQ kit was used to generate TCR beta libraries from genomic DNA. For library preparation, a first multiplex PCR was performed with proprietary primers, followed by a second PCR in which unique barcodes were added, and bead cleanups were performed after each round. Each sample batch included a kit-provided positive control reaction and a negative control reaction. The final libraries underwent checking on an Agilent 4200 TapeStation D1000 ScreenTape, volumetric pooling, and quantification by qPCR. An Illumina NextSeq500 fitted with a MidOutput 150-cycle cartridge performed the sequencing, running 156 Read1 cycles and 15 Index1 cycles with the kit's custom primers. The pooled library was loaded at around 0.93 pM with about 20% PhiX control spiked in. The source study handled its data this way. The vendor-processed data were analyzed in R, and a clonotype was defined as all T cells that share the same CDR3 nucleotide sequence. For clone abundance analyses, frequencies were normalized to the 10,000 most abundant clones in each sample. Public T cell clones, averaging fewer than five per sample, were removed before analysis. Tumor-enriched clonotypes and baseline blood-enriched clonotypes were defined as those with an abundance difference of at least 32-fold between compartments. A beta-binomial differential abundance model was used to identify clonotypes that expanded or contracted between blood time points. Tumor-blood repertoire similarity was measured with the Baroni-Urbani and Buser coefficient, and group comparisons used two-tailed Wilcoxon tests in R. Imported from immuneACCESS, the table was reduced by TCRdb to in-frame sequences with V and J called. These copies leave out some clones; in studies compared against another copy, an unresolved V gene accounts for under half, and the cause of the remainder is not known. V and J calls plus clone size are reproduced from that table; the DNA served to infer D and trimming. Within this sample are 160,000 or so clones, with roughly 87% of them counted one time only. The top ten clonotypes cover over 10% of the sample.

Sequences were derived from blood, sampled from a patient whose treatment included radiotherapy and nephrectomy. In this chain, TRBV18 is recombined with TRBJ1-5, with TRBD1 identical over 7 junction bases. This sequence was found in a woman between 50 and 59 years old with renal cell carcinoma. The encoded CDR3 is CASSRTGTDNQPQHF. The DNA is TGTGCCAGCTCACGCACCGGGACAGACAATCAGCCCCAGCATTTT.